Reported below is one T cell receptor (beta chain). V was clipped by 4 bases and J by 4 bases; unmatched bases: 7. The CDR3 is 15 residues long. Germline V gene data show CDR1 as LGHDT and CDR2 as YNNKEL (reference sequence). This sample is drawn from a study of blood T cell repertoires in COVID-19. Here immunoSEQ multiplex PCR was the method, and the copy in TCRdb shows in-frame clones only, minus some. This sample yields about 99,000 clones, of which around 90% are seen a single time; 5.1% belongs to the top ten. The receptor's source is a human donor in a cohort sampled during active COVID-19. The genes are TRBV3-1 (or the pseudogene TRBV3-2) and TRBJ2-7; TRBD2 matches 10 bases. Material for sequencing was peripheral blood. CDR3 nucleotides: TGTGCCAGCAGCCCTCTAGCGGGAGCAGTATACGAGCAGTACTTC. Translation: CASSPLAGAVYEQYF.